This record covers a single TCR beta chain. Its antigen is not known. This entry belongs to a study of breast tumors, draining lymph nodes, adjacent tissues. CDR1 and CDR2 (germline): DFQATT, SNEGSKA (reference sequence). Trimming took off 5 bases at V and 3 bases at J, with 12 bases between the two ends. The CDR3 covers 13 residues. TCRdb re-derived calls from the multiplex PCR reads in MiXCR, one entry per CDR3 protein. The data show roughly 20,000 distinct CDR3 sequences, roughly 40% seen once. General study points: That most tumor T cells come from lymph nodes remained unproven. Compared with lymph nodes, tumors were less diverse; compared with nontumor tissue, more. Most tumor T cells seemingly derive from lymph node, then expand in tumor.

The rearrangement uses TRBV20-1 and TRBJ2-3; D unresolved. The material sequenced was breast tumor tissue. This TCR was recovered from a female donor with breast cancer. Some clones in this sample may be carry-over from other donors' samples. The CDR3 DNA reads TGCAGTGCTGCCCCCGGACGGACAGATACGCAGTATTTT. Its translation: CSAAPGRTDTQYF.